This entry describes one TCR beta chain. Survey-level resolution applied to immunoSEQ assay v3.0. This table comes from immunoSEQ multiplex PCR, and its TCRdb copy is limited to in-frame clones, with some not included. The repertoire holds approximately 17,000 clones, with 78% as singletons. CDR3 length: 10 residues. Germline V gives CDR1 SGDLS, CDR2 YYNGEE. Between the trimmed V and J ends, which lost 3 bases and 6 bases, there was a span of 4 bases. This sample is drawn from a study of long-term antiretroviral therapy in people with HIV. The gene calls are TRBV9 and TRBJ2-7, with D unresolved. The sample was unsorted PBMCs, taken approximately 3.2 years after starting antiretroviral therapy. This sequence originates from a woman aged 40-49 years with HIV. CDR3: CASSGGEQYF. The DNA of the CDR3 is TGTGCCAGCAGCGGAGGCGAGCAGTACTTC.